Following are 24 T cell receptor beta chains from one sample sequenced in a study of regulatory T cells in long-lasting Graves disease. Investigators prepared the TCR beta libraries by applying iRepertoire HTBI primers and Arm-PCR of CDR3 regions. TCRdb re-called the multiplex PCR reads through MiXCR, storing one row per CDR3 protein. The repertoire holds fewer than 400,000 distinct CDR3 sequences, with about 20% as singletons. Time point in this sample: persistent/refractory GD, antithyroid drugs over 5 years with positive TRAb. Isolated PBMC RNA provided the starting material for the TCR library. This specimen was peripheral blood mononuclear cells (PBMCs), taken when the disease was refractory, from a patient treated with antithyroid drugs. These receptors came from a female donor with Graves disease.

This clonotype occurred many times. This chain uses TRBV10-3 with TRBJ2-7; 8 bases are a match to TRBD2. This CDR3 spans 16 amino acids. The V segment lost 11 bases and the J segment 3 bases; nucleotides outside the gene matches: 18. Germline V gene lookup returns CDR1 ENHRY and CDR2 SYGVKD. The CDR3 sequence: CASQTRGAGGNYEQYF. The CDR3 DNA follows: TGTGCCTCCCAGACCCGAGGGGCGGGGGGTAACTACGAGCAGTACTTC.

This clonotype was counted at least ten times. This sequence joins TRBV7-2 and TRBJ1-1; tentatively, D is TRBD1 (5 bases). This CDR3 region has 19 residues. Between the trimmed V and J ends, which lost 5 bases and 3 bases, there was a span of 28 bases. Germline V gives CDR1 SGHTA, CDR2 FQGNSA. In DNA form, the CDR3 reads TGTGCCAGCAGCCGACTGGGGCGAGGGGCGCGGTGGCTTCACACTGAAGCTTTCTTT. As protein: CASSRLGRGARWLHTEAFF.

This clonotype has a count of ten or more. J is TRBJ2-5 and V is TRBV15, with D tentatively TRBD1 (5 bases). Trimming pared 1 base from V and 5 bases from J, leaving 8 bases between. CDR1 and CDR2 (germline): LNHNV, YYDKDF (reference sequence). CDR3 size: 13 residues. DNA of the CDR3: TGTGCCACCAGCAGAGGCAGGGCTGAGACCCAGTACTTC. Its protein is CATSRGRAETQYF.

This clonotype was picked up many times. The J gene is TRBJ1-5, the V gene TRBV28; D is unresolved. Germline CDR1 is MDHEN and CDR2 is SYDVKM. Trimming stripped 8 bases from V and 7 bases from J, with 21 bases between. CDR3 size: 15 residues. CDR3 in DNA: TGTGCCAGCTTCCCGGGCCGGGGTAGAGGACAGCCCCAGCATTTT. Translated, it gives CASFPGRGRGQPQHF.

Details on this clonotype: A much larger clone lies a single base off, so this may be a read error. The chain recombines TRBV6-2 or TRBV6-3 with TRBJ2-5, with 7 bases aligning to TRBD1. The CDR3 has 13 residues. V shed 8 bases, J shed 1 base, and the junction held 4 bases outside the gene matches. In germline, CDR1 is MNHEY, CDR2 SVGEGT. DNA for the CDR3: TGTGCCAGCGGCGGACAGGTCCAAGAGACCCAGTACTTC. Translated: CASGGQVQETQYF.

This clonotype came up many times. CDR3 coding DNA: TGTGCCAGCAGCTTAGACCGGCGAGAGAAGCTGTTTTTT. Its translation is CASSLDRREKLFF. V usage is TRBV11-2 and J usage is TRBJ2-2; D not resolved. The CDR3 has 13 amino acids. Germline CDR1 is SGHAT and CDR2 is FQNNGV. With 0 bases removed from V and 12 bases from J, the gap between germline ends came to 11 bases.

The J gene is TRBJ2-7, the V gene TRBV12-3 or TRBV12-4; possibly TRBD1 for D (5 bases). CDR3 length: 15 residues. The V end was cut by 5 bases, the J end by 4 bases, with 18 bases between. DNA for the CDR3: TGTGCCAGCAGTCCCCTTTGGCAGGGTGATTACGAGCAGTACTTC. As protein: CASSPLWQGDYEQYF.

This clonotype was seen many times. CDR3 coding DNA: TGTGCCAGTAGCCCCGGACATAACCAAGAGACCCAGTACTTC. Translation gives CASSPGHNQETQYF. V usage is TRBV19 and J usage is TRBJ2-5; D might be TRBD1 (5 bases). V was shortened by 6 bases and J by 0 bases, with 11 bases between the two germline ends. Germline CDR1 LNHDA, CDR2 SQIVND (reference sequence). This CDR3 has 14 amino acids.

This clonotype was seen many times. The chain recombines TRBV28 with TRBJ1-6; the D is unclear. This CDR3 spans 15 amino acids. V lost 6 bases to trimming and J lost 8 bases, with 17 bases between them. Germline V lookup: CDR1 MDHEN, CDR2 SYDVKM. As DNA, the CDR3 is TGTGCCAGCAGCTCCCAGCTCGGTGGTGATTCACCCCTCCACTTT. Its translation: CASSSQLGGDSPLHF.

This clonotype was observed at least ten times. The chain has TRBV3-1 and TRBJ2-5; no firm D call. The CDR3 runs 13 residues. Trimming pared 4 bases from V and 4 bases from J, leaving 10 bases between. Germline V CDR1 and CDR2: LGHDT, YNNKEL (reference sequence). The CDR3 region is CASSRGRTETQYF. In nucleotides, the CDR3 is TGTGCCAGCAGCCGTGGGCGGACAGAGACCCAGTACTTC.

The sample holds a few counts of this clonotype. This chain uses TRBV20-1 with TRBJ2-3, with 9 bases matching TRBD2. The CDR3 has 14 amino acids. V lost 6 bases to trimming and J lost 2 bases; unmatched junction nucleotides: 6. In germline, CDR1 is DFQATT, CDR2 SNEGSKA (reference sequence). The CDR3 DNA reads as TGCAGTGCCATTATAGCGGGAGTCACAGATACGCAGTATTTT. This translates into CSAIIAGVTDTQYF.

The rearrangement joins TRBV7-9 to TRBJ1-4; weak D call: TRBD1 (5 bases). Deletions cut 2 bases from V and 7 bases from J, with 14 bases between. Per germline, CDR1 SEHNR and CDR2 FQNEAQ (reference sequence). There are 15 residues in the CDR3. As DNA, the CDR3 is TGTGCCAGCAGCTTAACCGGGGGGATCGGTGAAAAACTGTTTTTT. As protein: CASSLTGGIGEKLFF.

The genes are TRBV7-9 and TRBJ2-1; D remains ambiguous. The CDR3 length is 12 residues. The germline V gene encodes CDR1 SEHNR and CDR2 FQNEAQ (reference sequence). V was trimmed by 5 bases and J by 5 bases, leaving 7 bases between them. Here the CDR3 reads CASSPPNNEQFF. CDR3 bases: TGTGCCAGCAGCCCCCCCAACAATGAGCAGTTCTTC.

This clonotype was seen repeatedly, ten times or more. J is TRBJ1-5 and V is TRBV11-2; TRBD1 is a possible D gene (5 bases). The CDR3 loop spans 15 amino acids. Trimming removed 5 bases at V and 2 bases at J, with 13 bases between. Germline loops: CDR1 SGHAT, CDR2 FQNNGV. As DNA, the CDR3 is TGTGCCAGCAGCGAGGGGAGGGCCGGCAATCAGCCCCAGCATTTT. Encoded protein: CASSEGRAGNQPQHF.

This clonotype was observed a handful of times. The V gene is TRBV25-1, the J gene TRBJ2-7; D could derive from TRBD1 or TRBD2 (5 bases each). CDR3 length: 15 amino acids. V lost 4 bases and J lost 0, with 13 bases in between. Germline CDR1 is MGHDK and CDR2 is SYGVNS. CDR3: CASSVGTKSSYEQYF. CDR3 DNA sequence: TGTGCCAGCAGTGTGGGGACGAAGAGCTCCTACGAGCAGTACTTC.

This clonotype was detected only a few times. One end of the junction is discordant with germline, which a read error may explain. The rearrangement joins TRBV2 to TRBJ2-5, with TRBD1 matching 11 bases. The CDR3 consists of 13 residues. Per germline, CDR1 SNHLY and CDR2 FYNNEI. CDR3 region: CASSRDRGETRYF. The CDR3 DNA follows: TGTGCCAGCAGTAGGGACAGGGGGGAGACCCGGTACTTC.

This clonotype was counted at least ten times. The chain links TRBV3-1 to TRBJ2-2, with no clear D. V was cut by 4 bases and J by 5 bases, with 8 bases left in between. The CDR3 contains 13 residues. Germline CDR1 is LGHDT and CDR2 is YNNKEL (reference sequence). Written as DNA, the CDR3 is TGTGCCAGCAGCCGGATTCCTACCGGGGAGCTGTTTTTT. Protein: CASSRIPTGELFF. Full variable domain (remainder filled in from reference TRBV3-1 and TRBJ2-2): DTAVSQTPKYLVTQMGNDKSIKCEQNLGHDTMYWYKQDSKKFLKIMFSYNNKELIINETVPNRFSPKSPDKAHLNLHINSLELGDSAVYFCASSRIPTGELFFGEGSRLTVL.

The rearrangement uses TRBV5-1 and TRBJ1-1, with 8 bases lining up with TRBD1. Germline V gene sequence: CDR1 SGHRS, CDR2 YFSETQ. The CDR3 covers 14 residues. V shed 4 bases and J 4 bases; nucleotides not matched to a gene: 6. CDR3 amino acids: CASSTRGQGTEAFF. Written as DNA, the CDR3 is TGCGCCAGCAGCACCAGAGGACAGGGCACTGAAGCTTTCTTT.

There are many counts of this clonotype. The V and J genes are TRBV12-3 or TRBV12-4 and TRBJ1-5, with D unresolved. The CDR3 consists of 15 residues. V was shortened by 4 bases and J by 0 bases, with 10 bases between the two germline ends. CDR3: CASSYPDGSNQPQHF. For the CDR3, the DNA is TGTGCCAGCAGTTATCCTGACGGTAGCAATCAGCCCCAGCATTTT.

The chain combines TRBV24-1 with TRBJ1-1; TRBD1 is a possible D gene (5 bases). V shed 4 bases and J shed 3 bases, with 14 bases lying between them. Per the germline V gene, CDR1 is KGHDR and CDR2 is SFDVKD. The CDR3 is 15 residues long. The CDR3 region has the DNA TGTGCCACCAGTGAGAGCGGGACCGCCTACACTGAAGCTTTCTTT. Translated: CATSESGTAYTEAFF.

The V call is TRBV5-6, the J call TRBJ2-7, with unresolved D. The CDR3 loop spans 15 amino acids. Trimming left V 1 base short and J 9 bases short, with 20 bases between. From germline, CDR1 is SGHDT and CDR2 YYEEEE. CDR3 residues: CASSLWAGEGWVQYF. As DNA, the CDR3 is TGTGCCAGCAGCTTGTGGGCAGGCGAAGGATGGGTGCAGTACTTC. Combining the CDR3 with reference TRBV5-6 and TRBJ2-7 gives the whole variable domain DAGVTQSPTHLIKTRGQQVTLRCSPKSGHDTVSWYQQALGQGPQFIFQYYEEEERQRGNFPDRFSGHQFPNYSSELNVNALLLGDSALYLCASSLWAGEGWVQYFGPGTRLTVT.

This clonotype turned up a few times. The chain joins TRBV5-1 to TRBJ2-6, with 13 bases fitting TRBD2. Unmatched junction bases numbered 13, after V lost 5 bases and J lost 2 bases. The CDR3 spans 20 residues. The germline gives CDR1 SGHRS, CDR2 YFSETQ. This CDR3 is CASSPGTGGLAGAGANVLTF. In nucleotides, the CDR3 is TGCGCCAGCAGTCCCGGGACAGGAGGACTAGCGGGAGCTGGGGCCAACGTCCTGACTTTC.

This clonotype was found a few times. A read error is possible here, since a much larger clone lies one base away. This sequence joins TRBV28 and TRBJ2-5, with D possibly being TRBD2 (6 bases). Germline CDR1 is MDHEN and CDR2 is SYDVKM. The CDR3 contains 16 residues. The chain's CDR3 is CASSFGFTGAGETQHF. The CDR3 DNA is TGTGCCAGCAGTTTCGGATTTACGGGAGCAGGCGAGACCCAGCACTTC.

This clonotype occurred a few times. The J gene is TRBJ1-2, the V gene TRBV9; D not resolved. Germline values: CDR1 SGDLS, CDR2 YYNGEE. V gave up 3 bases and J gave up 7 bases, with 10 bases separating them. The CDR3 runs to 12 residues. CDR3 region: CASSAILGGYTF. DNA of the CDR3: TGTGCCAGCAGCGCCATCCTGGGTGGCTACACCTTC.